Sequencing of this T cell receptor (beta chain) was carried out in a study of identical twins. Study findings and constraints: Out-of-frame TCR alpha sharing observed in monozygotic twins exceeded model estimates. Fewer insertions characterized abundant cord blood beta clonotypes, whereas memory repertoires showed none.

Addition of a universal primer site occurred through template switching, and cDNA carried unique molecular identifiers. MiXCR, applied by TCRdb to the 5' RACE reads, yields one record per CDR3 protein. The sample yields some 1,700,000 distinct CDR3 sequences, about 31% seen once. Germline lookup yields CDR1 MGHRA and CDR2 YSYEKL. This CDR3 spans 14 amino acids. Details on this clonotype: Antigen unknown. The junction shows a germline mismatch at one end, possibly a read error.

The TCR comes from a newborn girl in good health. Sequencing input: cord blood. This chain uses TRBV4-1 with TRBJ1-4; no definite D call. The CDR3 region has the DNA TGCGCCAGCAGCCAAGGTGTTTGGAGGGAAAAGCTGTTTTTT. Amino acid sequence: CASSQGVWREKLFF.